This record covers a single T cell receptor beta chain. Its antigen remains unidentified. The data were obtained in a study of T cells in Graves' hyperthyroidism and ophthalmopathy. Any patient presenting with uncontrolled infection, other autoimmune disease, pregnancy or lactation was left out. Orbital computed tomography and thyroid ultrasound, together with serum TRAb and thyroxine and clinical symptoms, were used for diagnoses. The blood sample predates any ophthalmopathy symptoms, coming from first hyperthyroidism diagnosis. Using RNA transcripts as the source, TCR beta CDR3 regions were amplified. The TCR CDR3 was amplified in a first-round RT-PCR using the HTBI primer set. Each CDR3 protein is one row after TCRdb ran MiXCR on the multiplex PCR reads. The sample contains under 350,000 distinct CDR3 sequences, approximately 26% of which appear only once. Study conclusions and caveats: The majority of expanded thyroid clonotypes above 0.001 also appeared in blood.

The TCR was taken from a man aged 40-50 years with Graves' hyperthyroidism that later progressed to Graves' ophthalmopathy. Sequencing input: blood.

The CDR3 loop reads CASRTLGLGEMNTEAFF. The CDR3 DNA is TGTGCCAGCAGGACCCTGGGCCTTGGGGAGATGAACACTGAAGCTTTCTTT. The chain carries TRBV6-2 or TRBV6-3 and TRBJ1-1; D not certain. Trimming took 6 bases from V and 0 from J, leaving 20 bases between them. CDR3 length: 17 residues. The germline V gene encodes CDR1 MNHEY and CDR2 SVGEGT.